The 5 T cell receptor beta chains below were found in one sample sequenced in a study of T cell responses to AZD1222 COVID-19 vaccine (dated by TCRdb to about 2021). To prepare the library, the immunoSEQ multiplex PCR assay was applied. TCRdb mirrors the immuneACCESS table, restricted to in-frame sequences. Some clones are absent from its copies; in checked studies, under half trace to an unresolved V gene, and the reason for the others is unknown. The sample table shows roughly 78,000 clones, and roughly 82% are seen once. The biggest ten clones account for about 3% of the sample. The intended sense of this specimen's time point label: baseline before first vaccination. The specimen was peripheral blood, collected on day 0 of AZD1222 vaccination. The receptors derive from an adult in good health.

This chain joins TRBV7-2 and TRBJ1-1; weak D call: TRBD1 (5 bases). V was pared by 5 bases and J by 0 bases, with 7 bases between. Germline V gives CDR1 SGHTA, CDR2 FQGNSA. The CDR3 is 13 residues long. The CDR3 loop reads CASSPGMNTEAFF. For the CDR3, the DNA is TGTGCCAGCAGCCCAGGGATGAACACTGAAGCTTTCTTT. Variable domain in full (rest from reference TRBV7-2 and TRBJ1-1): GAGVSQSPSNKVTEKGKDVELRCDPISGHTALYWYRQSLGQGLEFLIYFQGNSAPDKSGLPSDRFSAERTGGSVSTLTIQRTQQEDSAVYLCASSPGMNTEAFFGQGTRLTVV.

This sequence joins TRBV11-2 and TRBJ2-2; 9 bases are a match to TRBD1. The CDR3 length is 16 residues. The germline gives CDR1 SGHAT, CDR2 FQNNGV. V was pared by 3 bases and J by 4 bases, with 6 bases of the junction left unmatched. Written as DNA, the CDR3 is TGTGCCAGCAGCTTTTTGGACAGGGGTCCCACCGGGGAGCTGTTTTTT. Translation gives CASSFLDRGPTGELFF.

This clone came up a few times. The J gene is TRBJ2-3, the V gene TRBV13; tentative D call: TRBD1 (5 bases). The germline V and J ends were trimmed by 5 bases and 4 bases, with 13 bases remaining between them. The CDR3 runs 14 residues. Looked up from germline, CDR1 is PRHDT and CDR2 is FYEKMQ (reference sequence). Written as DNA, the CDR3 is TGTGCCAGCAGCGCCTCAGGGTTATCAGATACGCAGTATTTT. Translation gives CASSASGLSDTQYF.

The genes are TRBV11-2 and TRBJ1-4, with D unclear. Trimming removed 2 bases from V and 10 bases from J, with 11 bases in between. The CDR3 has 13 amino acids. In germline, CDR1 is SGHAT, CDR2 FQNNGV. The CDR3 loop reads CASSLSPPSKLFF. For the CDR3, the DNA is TGTGCCAGCAGCTTATCACCCCCGTCAAAACTGTTTTTT.

This clone has a single count. This chain uses TRBV7-8 with TRBJ2-7; 10 bases line up with TRBD2. Germline loops: CDR1 SGHVS, CDR2 FQNEAQ. There are 15 residues in the CDR3. V was pared by 1 base and J by 2 bases, with 2 bases of the junction left unmatched. The CDR3 sequence: CASSLGLAGAYEQYF. The CDR3 nucleotides read TGTGCCAGCAGCTTAGGGCTAGCGGGGGCCTACGAGCAGTACTTC.